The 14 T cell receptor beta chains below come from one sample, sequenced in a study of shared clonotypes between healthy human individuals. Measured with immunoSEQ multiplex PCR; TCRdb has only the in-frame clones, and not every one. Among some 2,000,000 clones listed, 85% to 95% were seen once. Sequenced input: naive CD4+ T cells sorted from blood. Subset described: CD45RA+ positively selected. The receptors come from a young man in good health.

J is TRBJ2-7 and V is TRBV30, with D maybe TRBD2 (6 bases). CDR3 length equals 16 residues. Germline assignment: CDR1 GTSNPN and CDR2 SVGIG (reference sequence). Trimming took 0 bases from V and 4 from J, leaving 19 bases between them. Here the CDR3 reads CAWSVAGTGGPYEQYF. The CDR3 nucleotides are TGTGCCTGGAGTGTAGCCGGGACTGGGGGACCTTACGAGCAGTACTTC.

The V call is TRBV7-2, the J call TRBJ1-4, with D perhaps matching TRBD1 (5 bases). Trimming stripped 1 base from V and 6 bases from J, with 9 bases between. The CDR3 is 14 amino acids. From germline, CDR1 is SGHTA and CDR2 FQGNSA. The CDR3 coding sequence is TGTGCCAGCAGCTTAGGAGGGACGTATGAAAAACTGTTTTTT. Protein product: CASSLGGTYEKLFF.

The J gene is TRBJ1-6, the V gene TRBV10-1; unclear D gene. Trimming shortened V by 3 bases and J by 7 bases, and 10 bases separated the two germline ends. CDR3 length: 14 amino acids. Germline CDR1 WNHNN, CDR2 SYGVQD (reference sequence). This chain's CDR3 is CASSENPKNSPLHF. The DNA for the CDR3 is TGCGCCAGCAGTGAAAACCCAAAGAATTCACCCCTCCACTTT.

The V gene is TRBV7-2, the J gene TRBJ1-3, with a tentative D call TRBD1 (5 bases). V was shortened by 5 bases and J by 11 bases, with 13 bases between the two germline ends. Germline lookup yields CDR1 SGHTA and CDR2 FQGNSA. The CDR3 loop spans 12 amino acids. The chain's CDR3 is CASSAGPGAIYF. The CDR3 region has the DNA TGTGCCAGCAGCGCCGGACCGGGGGCCATATATTTT.

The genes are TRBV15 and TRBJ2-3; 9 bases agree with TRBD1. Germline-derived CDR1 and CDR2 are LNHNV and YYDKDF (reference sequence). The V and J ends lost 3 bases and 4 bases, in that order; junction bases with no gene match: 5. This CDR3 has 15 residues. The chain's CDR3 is CATSRNRGLADTQYF. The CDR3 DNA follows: TGTGCCACCAGCAGGAACAGGGGGCTGGCAGATACGCAGTATTTT.

CDR3 sequence: CASSKVRNLGDRGSYEQYF. The CDR3 DNA follows: TGTGCCAGCAGCAAAGTTCGCAACCTAGGGGACAGGGGCTCCTACGAGCAGTACTTC. The rearrangement links TRBV21-1 to TRBJ2-7; the table's D call of TRBD1 was not tested on the DNA. TRBV21-1 constitutes a pseudogene. The CDR3 sequence is 19 residues long.

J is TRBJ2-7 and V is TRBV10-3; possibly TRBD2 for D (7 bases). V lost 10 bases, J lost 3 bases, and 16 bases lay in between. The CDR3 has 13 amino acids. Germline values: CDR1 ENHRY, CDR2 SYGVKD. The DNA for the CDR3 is TGTGCCACCCAGGGGACTACCGACTACGAGCAGTACTTC. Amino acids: CATQGTTDYEQYF.

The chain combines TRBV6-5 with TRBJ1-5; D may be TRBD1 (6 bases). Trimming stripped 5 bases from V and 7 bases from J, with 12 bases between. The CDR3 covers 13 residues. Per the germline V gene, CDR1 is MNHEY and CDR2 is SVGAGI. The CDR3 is CASSGGGVQPQHF. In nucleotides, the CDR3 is TGTGCCAGCAGTGGAGGGGGGGTCCAGCCCCAGCATTTT.

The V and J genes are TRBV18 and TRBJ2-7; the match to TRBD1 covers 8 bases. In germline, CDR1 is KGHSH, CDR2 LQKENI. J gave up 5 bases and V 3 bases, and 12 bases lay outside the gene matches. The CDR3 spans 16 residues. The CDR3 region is CASSPNIWQGADEQYF. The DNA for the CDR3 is TGTGCCAGCTCACCTAATATCTGGCAGGGGGCCGACGAGCAGTACTTC.

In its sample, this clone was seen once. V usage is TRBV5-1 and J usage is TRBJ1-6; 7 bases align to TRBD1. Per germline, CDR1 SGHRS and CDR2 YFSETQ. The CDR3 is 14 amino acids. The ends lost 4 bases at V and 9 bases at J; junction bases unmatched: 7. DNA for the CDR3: TGCGCCAGCAGCCCAACAGGGGAAACTTCACCCCTCCACTTT. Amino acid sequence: CASSPTGETSPLHF.

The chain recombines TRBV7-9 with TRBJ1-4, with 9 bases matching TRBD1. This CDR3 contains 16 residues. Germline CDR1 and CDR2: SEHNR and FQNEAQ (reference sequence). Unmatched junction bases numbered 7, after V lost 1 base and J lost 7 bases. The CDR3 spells CASSLDRQGGAEKLFF. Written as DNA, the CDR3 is TGTGCCAGCAGCTTAGATAGACAGGGGGGCGCTGAAAAACTGTTTTTT.

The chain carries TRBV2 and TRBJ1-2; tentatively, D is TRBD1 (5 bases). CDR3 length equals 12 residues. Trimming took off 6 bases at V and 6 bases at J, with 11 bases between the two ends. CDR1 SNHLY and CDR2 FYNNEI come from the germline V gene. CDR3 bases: TGTGCCAGCAGACCAGGGTGGGATGGCTACACCTTC. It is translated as CASRPGWDGYTF.

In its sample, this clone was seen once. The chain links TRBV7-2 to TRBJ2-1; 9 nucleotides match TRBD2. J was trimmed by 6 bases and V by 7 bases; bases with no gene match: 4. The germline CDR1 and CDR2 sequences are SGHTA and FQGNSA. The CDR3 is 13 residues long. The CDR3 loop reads CASKIAGVNEQFF. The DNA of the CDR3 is TGTGCCAGCAAGATAGCGGGAGTCAATGAGCAGTTCTTC.

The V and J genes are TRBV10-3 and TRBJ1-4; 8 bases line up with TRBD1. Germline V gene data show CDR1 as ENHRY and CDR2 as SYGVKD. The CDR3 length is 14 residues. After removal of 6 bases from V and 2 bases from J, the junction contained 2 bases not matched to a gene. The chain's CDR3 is CAISRTGTNEKLFF. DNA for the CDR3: TGTGCCATCAGCCGGACAGGGACTAATGAAAAACTGTTTTTT.